This T cell receptor beta chain is from a study of T-cell memory formation after mild COVID-19. The V gene's germline CDR1 is LNHNV and CDR2 YYDKDF (reference sequence). This CDR3 region has 15 residues. V shed 6 bases and J 1 base; nucleotides not matched to a gene: 8. Whole-study results and caveats: Clones shrinking from day 15 to 85 showed even CD4/CD8 mixes; later expanders tilted CD4+. Some SARS-CoV-2-responding clones were already detected in memory before infection. Whether second-wave clones peaking at day 37 were SARS-CoV-2 specific went unconfirmed.

TCRdb analysed the 5' RACE reads with MiXCR anew, one entry per CDR3 protein. This table holds hundreds of thousands of distinct CDR3 sequences, more than 15% found once. Of note for this clonotype: Its antigen remains unknown.

V is TRBV15 and J is TRBJ2-7; 8 positions agree with TRBD2. The sequenced sample was PBMCs or a T cell subset sorted from them (not recorded which). The receptor's source is an adult woman who had mild COVID-19 (a few samples of this study predate the infection). Cell type and time point are not known. The CDR3 loop is CATSKGTSRSYEQYF. The CDR3 DNA sequence: TGTGCCACCAGTAAAGGGACTAGTCGATCCTACGAGCAGTACTTC.